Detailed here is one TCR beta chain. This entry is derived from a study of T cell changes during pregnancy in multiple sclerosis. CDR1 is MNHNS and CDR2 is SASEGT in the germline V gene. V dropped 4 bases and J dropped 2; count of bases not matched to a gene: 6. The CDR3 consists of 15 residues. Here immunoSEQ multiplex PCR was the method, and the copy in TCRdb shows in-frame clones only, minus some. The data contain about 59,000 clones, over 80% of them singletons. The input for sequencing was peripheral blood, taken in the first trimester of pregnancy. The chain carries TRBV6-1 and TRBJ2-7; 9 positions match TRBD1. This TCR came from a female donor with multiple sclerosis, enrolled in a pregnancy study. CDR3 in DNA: TGTGCCAGCAGTGGGGCCGGGACAGGGACCTACGAGCAGTACTTC. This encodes CASSGAGTGTYEQYF.